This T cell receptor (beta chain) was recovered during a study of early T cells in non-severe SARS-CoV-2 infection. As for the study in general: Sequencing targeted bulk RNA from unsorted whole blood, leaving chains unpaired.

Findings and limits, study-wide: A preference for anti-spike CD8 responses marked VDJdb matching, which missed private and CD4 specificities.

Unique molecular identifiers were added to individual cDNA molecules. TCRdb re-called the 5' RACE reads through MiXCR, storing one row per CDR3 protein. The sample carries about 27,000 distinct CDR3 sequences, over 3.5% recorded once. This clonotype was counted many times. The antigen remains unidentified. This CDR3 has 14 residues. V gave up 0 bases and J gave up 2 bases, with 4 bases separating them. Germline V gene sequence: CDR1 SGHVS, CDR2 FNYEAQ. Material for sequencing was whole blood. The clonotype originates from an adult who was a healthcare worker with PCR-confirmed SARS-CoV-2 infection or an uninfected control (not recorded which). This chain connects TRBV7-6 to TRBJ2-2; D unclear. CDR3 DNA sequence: TGTGCCAGCAGCTTAGCGCAAAACACCGGGGAGCTGTTTTTT. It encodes CASSLAQNTGELFF.